What follows is one T cell receptor beta chain and its context. Its antigen is undetermined. This entry comes from a study of PD-L1 blockade in urothelial cancer. Across the study: Analyzed time points were 3 weeks (second dose) and 6 weeks after therapy began.

Broader study findings: TCR clonality was measured in pretreatment peripheral blood. Clonality below the median predicted better survival.

This CDR3 comprises 15 residues. Between the trimmed V and J ends, which lost 7 bases and 1 base, there was a span of 13 bases. Germline-derived CDR1 and CDR2 are MNHNY and SVGAGI (reference sequence). The method was immunoSEQ multiplex PCR; TCRdb's version includes in-frame clones alone and lacks a portion of them. The data hold about 110,000 clones, with approximately 85% observed a single time. This sequence originates from a man aged 45-65 years with urothelial cancer. The source material was PBMCs, sampled around atezolizumab (anti-PD-L1) treatment. The chain has TRBV6-6 and TRBJ2-2; unclear D gene. The CDR3 is CASKDEAWNTGELFF. The CDR3, as DNA: TGTGCCAGCAAGGATGAAGCGTGGAACACCGGGGAGCTGTTTTTT.